This is a list of T cell receptor beta chains from one sample in a study of T cell repertoires in cytomegalovirus infection. TCRdb re-analysed the reads in MiXCR, keeping a single row per CDR3 protein. The table includes approximately 200,000 distinct CDR3 sequences, approximately 28% detected once. Source material: PBMCs. These receptors were obtained from a human donor in good health (CMV status not recorded). Some clones in this sample may be carry-over from other donors' samples. Both conserved end residues are part of each CDR3. The order of the fields is J gene, clone size, V gene, D gene, CDR3 protein, CDR3 DNA. A D gene is named only where the DNA matches it firmly. Not every row has a clone size; where given, it reads once, few, many or a size class.

>TRBJ1-6|-|TRBV5-6|TRBD1
CASSLTGAIYNSPLHF
TGTGCCAGCAGCTTGACAGGGGCGATCTATAATTCACCCCTCCACTTT
>TRBJ2-1|-|TRBV12-3/TRBV12-4|-
CASSTTGGGRSYNEQFF
TGTGCCAGCAGCACCACGGGCGGGGGCCGGTCCTACAATGAGCAGTTCTTC
>TRBJ1-1|-|TRBV5-1|TRBD1
CASSSSTGENTEAFF
TGCGCCAGCAGCTCCAGTACAGGGGAGAACACTGAAGCTTTCTTT
>TRBJ2-1|many|TRBV7-8|-
CASSLKGPQAHNEQFF
TGTGCCAGCAGCTTAAAGGGTCCCCAGGCTCACAATGAGCAGTTCTTC
>TRBJ1-2|few|TRBV20-1|-
CSAVQGKNYGYTF
TGCAGTGCTGTTCAGGGGAAGAACTATGGCTACACCTTC
>TRBJ2-7|once|TRBV27|-
CASSLNPFREDYYEQYF
TGTGCCAGCAGCCTTAACCCCTTCAGGGAAGACTACTACGAGCAGTACTTC
>TRBJ2-5|few|TRBV11-2|-
CASSLENIQETQYF
TGTGCCAGCAGCTTAGAAAACATCCAAGAGACCCAGTACTTC
>TRBJ2-2|-|TRBV6-1|-
CATRSGANTGELFF
TGTGCCACCCGGAGCGGAGCAAACACCGGGGAGCTGTTTTTT
>TRBJ1-4|few|TRBV4-1|-
CASSQQVAEKLFF
TGCGCCAGCAGCCAACAAGTTGCGGAAAAACTGTTTTTT
>TRBJ2-1|-|TRBV29-1|-
CSVERRGDTYNEQFF
TGCAGCGTTGAACGTCGAGGTGACACCTACAATGAGCAGTTCTTC
>TRBJ1-1|-|TRBV6-6|-
CASSYAGTENTEAFF
TGTGCCAGCAGTTACGCGGGAACGGAGAACACTGAAGCTTTCTTT
>TRBJ1-2|-|TRBV5-4|-
CASSLEQLGGYTF
TGTGCCAGCAGCTTGGAACAGCTCGGAGGCTACACCTTC
>TRBJ2-1|-|TRBV12-3/TRBV12-4|-
CASRGTAGEQFF
TGTGCCAGCAGAGGGACTGCGGGTGAGCAGTTCTTC
>TRBJ1-2|few|TRBV5-1|-
CASSPAGGNHGYTF
TGCGCCAGCAGTCCGGCGGGGGGGAACCACGGCTACACCTTC
>TRBJ2-3|few|TRBV5-4|-
CASSLDRVYSTDTQYF
TGTGCCAGCAGCTTGGACAGGGTTTATAGCACAGATACGCAGTATTTT
>TRBJ2-3|-|TRBV12-3/TRBV12-4|-
CASSFRTVRPDTQYF
TGTGCCAGCAGTTTTAGGACAGTAAGGCCAGATACGCAGTATTTT
>TRBJ1-6|few|TRBV11-2|-
CASSPTNPYNSPLHF
TGTGCCAGCAGCCCGACTAACCCCTATAATTCACCCCTCCACTTT
>TRBJ2-2|-|TRBV29-1|TRBD1
CSVGQGGSGELFF
TGCAGCGTCGGACAGGGAGGTTCCGGGGAGCTGTTTTTT
>TRBJ1-1|-|TRBV20-1|-
CSATGPTNTEAFF
TGCAGTGCAACGGGGCCGACGAACACTGAAGCTTTCTTT
>TRBJ1-3|many|TRBV7-2|-
CASSLHWARAGNTIYF
TGTGCCAGCAGTCTCCACTGGGCCCGAGCTGGAAACACCATATATTTT
>TRBJ1-2|few|TRBV20-1|-
CSAFQGILDGYTF
TGCAGTGCTTTCCAGGGTATATTAGATGGCTACACCTTC
>TRBJ2-1|few|TRBV7-9|-
CASSHTGTEQFF
TGTGCCAGCAGTCATACCGGGACAGAGCAGTTCTTC
>TRBJ2-3|few|TRBV12-3/TRBV12-4|-
CASSLGAGGGGTDTQYF
TGTGCCAGCAGTTTAGGGGCCGGGGGCGGTGGCACAGATACGCAGTATTTT
>TRBJ2-2|-|TRBV6-5|TRBD1
CASSYSPPGSTGQYGELFF
TGTGCCAGCAGTTACTCACCTCCCGGATCGACAGGGCAATACGGGGAGCTGTTTTTT
>TRBJ2-3|-|TRBV20-1|TRBD2
CSARSLAGALADTQYF
TGCAGTGCTAGGAGTCTAGCGGGGGCTCTGGCGGATACGCAGTATTTT
>TRBJ2-7|many|TRBV7-8|TRBD1
CASTGGTGSTEQYF
TGTGCCAGCACAGGAGGGACAGGGTCTACCGAGCAGTACTTC
>TRBJ1-1|-|TRBV5-4|-
CAAGQRMNTEAFF
TGTGCCGCCGGACAGCGGATGAACACTGAAGCTTTCTTT
>TRBJ1-1|-|TRBV7-8|TRBD1
CASSWRQGNTEAFF
TGTGCCAGCAGCTGGAGACAGGGGAACACTGAAGCTTTCTTT
>TRBJ2-1|-|TRBV6-1|-
CASSEGGNNEQFF
TGTGCCAGCAGTGAAGGAGGTAACAATGAGCAGTTCTTC
>TRBJ2-5|-|TRBV7-6|-
CASSLSQSISLLSQETQYF
TGTGCCAGCAGCTTATCACAATCCATTTCCCTCCTGAGCCAAGAGACCCAGTACTTC
>TRBJ1-1|-|TRBV30|TRBD1
CARRTGGASDTEAFF
TGTGCCCGTCGGACAGGGGGCGCGTCGGACACTGAAGCTTTCTTT
>TRBJ1-6|-|TRBV5-1|-
CASSLGLGSNSPLHF
TGCGCCAGCAGCTTGGGCCTCGGTTCAAATTCACCCCTCCACTTT
>TRBJ1-2|-|TRBV29-1|-
CSVDAASLFYGYTF
TGCAGCGTTGATGCCGCCAGTCTCTTCTATGGCTACACCTTC
>TRBJ1-2|-|TRBV30|-
CAWSVHRLSYGYTF
TGTGCCTGGAGTGTACACCGCCTTAGCTATGGCTACACCTTC
>TRBJ1-4|-|TRBV25-1|-
CASSAGAENEKLFF
TGTGCCAGCAGTGCCGGGGCGGAAAATGAAAAACTGTTTTTT
>TRBJ2-7|-|TRBV2|TRBD1
CASNEGQVQEQYF
TGTGCCAGCAACGAGGGACAGGTCCAAGAGCAGTACTTC
>TRBJ2-1|few|TRBV19|-
CASSIGQLQGNEQFF
TGTGCCAGTAGTATAGGACAGCTTCAGGGCAATGAGCAGTTCTTC
>TRBJ2-7|few|TRBV27|TRBD2
CASSLWTSGGPYEQYF
TGTGCCAGCAGTTTATGGACTAGCGGGGGTCCCTACGAGCAGTACTTC
>TRBJ2-2|many|TRBV5-6|-
CASSPRGTGELFF
TGTGCCAGCAGCCCCCGAGGCACCGGGGAGCTGTTTTTT
>TRBJ2-2|few|TRBV14|-
CASSQVRGSPVYTGELFF
TGTGCCAGCAGCCAAGTGAGGGGCTCCCCCGTGTACACCGGGGAGCTGTTTTTT